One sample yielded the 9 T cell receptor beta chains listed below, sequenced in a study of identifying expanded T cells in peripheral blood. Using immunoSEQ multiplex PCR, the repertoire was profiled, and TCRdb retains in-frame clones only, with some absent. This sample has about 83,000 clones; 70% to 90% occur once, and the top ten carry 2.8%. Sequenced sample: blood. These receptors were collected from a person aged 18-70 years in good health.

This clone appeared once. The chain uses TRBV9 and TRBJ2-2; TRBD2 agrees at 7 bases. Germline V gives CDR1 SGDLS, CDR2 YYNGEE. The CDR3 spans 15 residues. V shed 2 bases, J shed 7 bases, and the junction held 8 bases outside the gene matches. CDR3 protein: CASSVGQAGLGELFF. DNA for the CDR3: TGTGCCAGCAGCGTGGGGCAAGCGGGGCTCGGGGAGCTGTTTTTT.

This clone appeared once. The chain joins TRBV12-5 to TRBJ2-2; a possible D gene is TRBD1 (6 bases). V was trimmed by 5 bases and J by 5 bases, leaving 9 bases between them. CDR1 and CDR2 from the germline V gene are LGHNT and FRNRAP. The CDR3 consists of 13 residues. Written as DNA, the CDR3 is TGTGCTAGTGGTCCGAGGGGGACCGGGGAGCTGTTTTTT. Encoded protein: CASGPRGTGELFF.

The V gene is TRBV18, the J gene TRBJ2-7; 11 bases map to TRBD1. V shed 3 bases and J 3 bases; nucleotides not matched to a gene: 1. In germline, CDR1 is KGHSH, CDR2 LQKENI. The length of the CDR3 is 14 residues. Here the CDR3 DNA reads TGTGCCAGCTCACCCGGGACAGGGGGCTACGAGCAGTACTTC. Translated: CASSPGTGGYEQYF.

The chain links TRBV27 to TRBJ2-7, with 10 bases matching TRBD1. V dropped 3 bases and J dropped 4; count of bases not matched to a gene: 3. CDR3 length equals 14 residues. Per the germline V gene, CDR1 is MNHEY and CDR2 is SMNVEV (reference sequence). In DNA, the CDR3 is TGTGCCAGCAGTTTCTTGGGACAGGGGTACGAGCAGTACTTC. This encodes CASSFLGQGYEQYF.

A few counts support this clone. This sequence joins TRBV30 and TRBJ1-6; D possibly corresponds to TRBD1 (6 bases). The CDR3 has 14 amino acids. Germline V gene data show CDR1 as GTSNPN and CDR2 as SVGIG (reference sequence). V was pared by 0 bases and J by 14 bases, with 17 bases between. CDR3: CAWSVLRTEGTLHF. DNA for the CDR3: TGTGCCTGGAGTGTACTCAGGACAGAGGGGACCCTCCACTTT.

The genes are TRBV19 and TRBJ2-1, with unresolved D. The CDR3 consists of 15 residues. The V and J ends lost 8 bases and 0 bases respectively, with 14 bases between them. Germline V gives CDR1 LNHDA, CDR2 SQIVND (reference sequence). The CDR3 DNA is TGTGCCAGTGGTTTCGGAAGGAGCTCCTACAATGAGCAGTTCTTC. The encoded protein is CASGFGRSSYNEQFF.

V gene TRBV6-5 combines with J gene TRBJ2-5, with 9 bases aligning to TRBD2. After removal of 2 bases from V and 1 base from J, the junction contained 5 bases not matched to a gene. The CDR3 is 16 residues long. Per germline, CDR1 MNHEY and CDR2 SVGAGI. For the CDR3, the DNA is TGTGCCAGCAGTTACCTGGCGGGAGGGATCCAAGAGACCCAGTACTTC. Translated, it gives CASSYLAGGIQETQYF.

The CDR3 coding sequence is TGTGCCAGCAGCCCAGGGACAGCTAACTATGGCTACACCTTC. Its protein is CASSPGTANYGYTF. The genes are TRBV4-2 and TRBJ1-2; 7 bases match TRBD1. Germline CDR1 reads LGHNA; CDR2 reads YNFKEQ. The CDR3 covers 14 residues. With 4 bases clipped from V and 0 bases from J, the junction kept 2 bases outside the gene matches.

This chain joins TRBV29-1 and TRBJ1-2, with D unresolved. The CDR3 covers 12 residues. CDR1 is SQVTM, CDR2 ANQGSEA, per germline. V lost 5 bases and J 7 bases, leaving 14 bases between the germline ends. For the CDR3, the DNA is TGCAGCGTTTCCCCGGTCCCCTTTGGCTACACCTTC. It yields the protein CSVSPVPFGYTF. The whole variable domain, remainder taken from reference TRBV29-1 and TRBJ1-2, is SAVISQKPSRDICQRGTSLTIQCQVDSQVTMMFWYRQQPGQSLTLIATANQGSEATYESGFVIDKFPISRPNLTFSTLTVSNMSPEDSSIYLCSVSPVPFGYTFGSGTRLTVV.